This entry concerns a single TCR beta chain. What it recognizes is unknown. Researchers ran the assay at a deep level. The repertoire was sequenced with immunoSEQ multiplex PCR; TCRdb's copy has only in-frame clones and lacks some. The profile shows millions of clones, over 85% of them singletons. The data were obtained in a study of shared clonotypes between healthy human individuals. Overall study findings and caveats: As a rule, naive subsets had a larger estimated richness than memory subsets. An expected dependence of interdonor clonotype sharing on sequencing depth was noted.

Germline V gives CDR1 MDHEN, CDR2 SYDVKM. V gave up 2 bases and J gave up 12 bases, with 16 bases separating them. There are 14 residues in the CDR3. The sample comprised naive CD4+ T cells sorted from blood. Regarding subset: CD45RA+ positively selected. The J gene is TRBJ1-4, the V gene TRBV28; D ambiguous. This TCR was recovered from a man aged 18 to 29 in good health. The CDR3 region is CASSLGPSMRELFF. In DNA, the CDR3 is TGTGCCAGCAGTTTAGGACCCTCCATGCGGGAACTGTTTTTT. Drawing the rest from reference TRBV28 and TRBJ1-4, the complete variable domain is DVKVTQSSRYLVKRTGEKVFLECVQDMDHENMFWYRQDPGLGLRLIYFSYDVKMKEKGDIPEGYSVSREKKERFSLILESASTNQTSMYLCASSLGPSMRELFFGSGTQLSVL.